A selection of T cell receptor beta chains follows, all from one sample in a study of cytomegalovirus exposure and HLA in healthy donors. Clones were sequenced by immunoSEQ multiplex PCR, and TCRdb holds only the in-frame ones, with some missing. The sample table includes 130,000 to 150,000 clones. The sample was PBMCs. These TCRs come from a male donor in good health and CMV-seronegative. Each CDR3 is given with its conserved first and last residue. A D gene is named only where the DNA matches it firmly.

d_gene: TRBD1
v_gene: TRBV7-3
j_gene: TRBJ1-1
CDR3aa: CASSSTGGLGTEAFF
CDR3nt: TGTGCCAGCAGCTCGACAGGGGGCCTGGGCACTGAAGCTTTCTTT

d_gene: .
v_gene: TRBV11-2
j_gene: TRBJ1-4
CDR3aa: CASSSIGTGGEKLFF
CDR3nt: TGTGCCAGCAGCTCCATAGGGACGGGAGGCGAAAAACTGTTTTTT

d_gene: .
v_gene: TRBV7-8
j_gene: TRBJ2-5
CDR3aa: CASSWVGARRETQYF
CDR3nt: TGTGCCAGCAGTTGGGTGGGAGCCAGGAGAGAGACCCAGTACTTC

d_gene: .
v_gene: TRBV6-5
j_gene: TRBJ1-2
CDR3aa: CASSPELDYGYTF
CDR3nt: TGTGCCAGCAGTCCCGAGTTGGACTATGGCTACACCTTC

d_gene: TRBD1
v_gene: TRBV5-1
j_gene: TRBJ2-1
CDR3aa: CASSGVWGTDNEQFF
CDR3nt: TGCGCCAGCAGCGGCGTGTGGGGGACAGACAATGAGCAGTTCTTC

d_gene: .
v_gene: TRBV14
j_gene: TRBJ1-1
CDR3aa: CASSHPDRQAFF
CDR3nt: TGTGCCAGCAGCCACCCCGACAGACAAGCTTTCTTT

d_gene: TRBD1
v_gene: TRBV27
j_gene: TRBJ1-5
CDR3aa: CASSLVSGGSNQPQHF
CDR3nt: TGTGCCAGCAGTTTAGTGTCAGGGGGAAGCAATCAGCCCCAGCATTTT

d_gene: TRBD2
v_gene: TRBV27
j_gene: TRBJ2-7
CDR3aa: CASPTGGRSYEQYF
CDR3nt: TGTGCCAGTCCCACGGGGGGGCGGTCCTACGAGCAGTACTTC

d_gene: .
v_gene: TRBV18
j_gene: TRBJ1-3
CDR3aa: CASSPTVSGNTIYF
CDR3nt: TGTGCCAGCTCACCAACTGTCTCTGGAAACACCATATATTTT

d_gene: TRBD2
v_gene: TRBV30
j_gene: TRBJ2-1
CDR3aa: CAWSGVSGGNEQFF
CDR3nt: TGTGCCTGGAGTGGGGTTAGCGGGGGAAATGAGCAGTTCTTC

d_gene: .
v_gene: TRBV6-5
j_gene: TRBJ2-5
CDR3aa: CASSIRLRETQYF
CDR3nt: TGTGCCAGCAGCATACGGTTGCGGGAGACCCAGTACTTC

d_gene: TRBD2
v_gene: TRBV11-2
j_gene: TRBJ2-7
CDR3aa: CASSTYLGGYEQYF
CDR3nt: TGTGCCAGCTCGACCTACCTGGGGGGGTACGAGCAGTACTTC

d_gene: TRBD1
v_gene: TRBV7-8
j_gene: TRBJ2-2
CDR3aa: CASSFRDSFTTNTGELFF
CDR3nt: TGTGCCAGCAGCTTCCGGGACAGCTTCACCACGAACACCGGGGAGCTGTTTTTT

d_gene: .
v_gene: TRBV6-5
j_gene: TRBJ1-1
CDR3aa: CASSLGGPDTEAFF
CDR3nt: TGTGCCAGCAGCTTGGGGGGGCCCGACACTGAAGCTTTCTTT

d_gene: TRBD2
v_gene: TRBV18
j_gene: TRBJ2-5
CDR3aa: CASSPLAGGEETQYF
CDR3nt: TGTGCCAGCTCACCATTGGCCGGGGGGGAAGAGACCCAGTACTTC

d_gene: TRBD2
v_gene: TRBV10-3
j_gene: TRBJ2-7
CDR3aa: CAISDPGLAGVDEQYF
CDR3nt: TGTGCCATCAGTGACCCGGGGCTAGCGGGAGTCGACGAGCAGTACTTC

d_gene: .
v_gene: TRBV6-5
j_gene: TRBJ2-7
CDR3aa: CASSYGLNLIYEQYF
CDR3nt: TGTGCCAGCAGTTACGGCCTCAATTTGATCTACGAGCAGTACTTC

d_gene: TRBD2
v_gene: TRBV30
j_gene: TRBJ2-3
CDR3aa: CAWSVGLGRADTQYF
CDR3nt: TGTGCCTGGAGTGTAGGCCTCGGGAGGGCCGATACGCAGTATTTT

d_gene: .
v_gene: TRBV27
j_gene: TRBJ1-2
CDR3aa: CASSFSGVYGYTF
CDR3nt: TGTGCCAGCAGTTTTTCAGGGGTCTATGGCTACACCTTC

d_gene: TRBD1
v_gene: TRBV18
j_gene: TRBJ1-5
CDR3aa: CASSPDLGTGVNQPQHF
CDR3nt: TGTGCCAGCTCACCAGACCTAGGGACAGGGGTTAATCAGCCCCAGCATTTT

d_gene: TRBD2
v_gene: TRBV7-2
j_gene: TRBJ2-7
CDR3aa: CASSLGAQSGEYF
CDR3nt: TGTGCCAGCAGCTTAGGGGCCCAGAGCGGGGAGTACTTC

d_gene: .
v_gene: TRBV30
j_gene: TRBJ1-2
CDR3aa: CAWSVGEGGYTF
CDR3nt: TGTGCCTGGAGTGTCGGAGAGGGAGGCTACACCTTC

d_gene: TRBD1
v_gene: TRBV19
j_gene: TRBJ2-5
CDR3aa: CASSIGGQVGETQYF
CDR3nt: TGTGCCAGTAGTATAGGCGGACAGGTAGGGGAGACCCAGTACTTC

d_gene: .
v_gene: TRBV6-1
j_gene: TRBJ1-3
CDR3aa: CASSPWDQGGNTIYF
CDR3nt: TGTGCCAGCAGCCCTTGGGACCAGGGGGGAAACACCATATATTTT

d_gene: .
v_gene: TRBV19
j_gene: TRBJ1-5
CDR3aa: CASSDSTGQPQHF
CDR3nt: TGTGCCAGTTCCGACAGTACTGGTCAGCCCCAGCATTTT

d_gene: TRBD2
v_gene: TRBV27
j_gene: TRBJ2-3
CDR3aa: CASSGSGRADTQYF
CDR3nt: TGTGCCAGCAGCGGGAGCGGGAGGGCAGATACGCAGTATTTT

d_gene: TRBD1
v_gene: TRBV27
j_gene: TRBJ2-1
CDR3aa: CASSRRTGGINNEQFF
CDR3nt: TGTGCCAGCAGTCGACGGACAGGGGGCATTAACAATGAGCAGTTCTTC

d_gene: TRBD1
v_gene: TRBV7-6
j_gene: TRBJ1-2
CDR3aa: CASSLAGQADGYTF
CDR3nt: TGTGCCAGCAGCTTAGCGGGACAGGCTGATGGCTACACCTTC

d_gene: .
v_gene: TRBV30
j_gene: TRBJ2-1
CDR3aa: CAWSVKNSFAFF
CDR3nt: TGTGCCTGGAGTGTTAAAAATAGCTTTGCGTTCTTC

d_gene: TRBD1
v_gene: TRBV29-1
j_gene: TRBJ1-1
CDR3aa: CSAEDRGVFTEAFF
CDR3nt: TGCAGCGCCGAAGACAGGGGGGTGTTCACTGAAGCTTTCTTT

d_gene: TRBD1
v_gene: TRBV6-5
j_gene: TRBJ1-2
CDR3aa: CASSYQGAGGYTF
CDR3nt: TGTGCCAGCAGTTACCAGGGGGCGGGTGGCTACACCTTC

d_gene: .
v_gene: TRBV30
j_gene: TRBJ1-2
CDR3aa: CAWKIRRGDGYTF
CDR3nt: TGTGCCTGGAAAATTCGGCGGGGGGATGGCTACACCTTC

d_gene: TRBD2
v_gene: TRBV30
j_gene: TRBJ2-2
CDR3aa: CAWSVTGGTGELFF
CDR3nt: TGTGCCTGGAGTGTAACGGGGGGGACCGGGGAGCTGTTTTTT

d_gene: .
v_gene: TRBV18
j_gene: TRBJ1-1
CDR3aa: CASSPGAGMNTEAFF
CDR3nt: TGTGCCAGCTCACCCGGAGCGGGAATGAACACTGAAGCTTTCTTT

d_gene: TRBD1
v_gene: TRBV18
j_gene: TRBJ1-1
CDR3aa: CASSLRQGSVNTEAFF
CDR3nt: TGTGCCAGCTCACTAAGACAGGGATCCGTGAACACTGAAGCTTTCTTT

d_gene: TRBD1
v_gene: TRBV19
j_gene: TRBJ1-1
CDR3aa: CASKGAGVNTEAFF
CDR3nt: TGTGCCAGTAAGGGGGCAGGGGTAAACACTGAAGCTTTCTTT

d_gene: .
v_gene: TRBV18
j_gene: TRBJ2-5
CDR3aa: CASSPPRRETQYF
CDR3nt: TGTGCCAGCTCACCACCGAGGAGAGAGACCCAGTACTTC

d_gene: .
v_gene: TRBV5-1
j_gene: TRBJ1-2
CDR3aa: CASSSPDRPGYTF
CDR3nt: TGCGCCAGCAGCTCCCCCGACAGGCCTGGCTACACCTTC

d_gene: .
v_gene: TRBV18
j_gene: TRBJ2-7
CDR3aa: CASSSTDRIYYEQYF
CDR3nt: TGTGCCAGCTCATCAACCGACAGGATTTACTACGAGCAGTACTTC

d_gene: TRBD2
v_gene: TRBV27
j_gene: TRBJ2-5
CDR3aa: CASSPGGGGRETQYF
CDR3nt: TGTGCCAGCAGTCCCGGCGGGGGGGGCAGAGAGACCCAGTACTTC

d_gene: .
v_gene: TRBV4-1
j_gene: TRBJ2-1
CDR3aa: CASSQETSFEMGQFF
CDR3nt: TGCGCCAGCAGCCAAGAGACTTCTTTTGAAATGGGGCAGTTCTTC

d_gene: .
v_gene: TRBV7-2
j_gene: TRBJ2-3
CDR3aa: CASSSRLESNTQYF
CDR3nt: TGTGCCAGCAGCTCCCGACTGGAATCGAATACGCAGTATTTT

d_gene: TRBD2
v_gene: TRBV7-2
j_gene: TRBJ2-7
CDR3aa: CASSSRMGLAGHEQYF
CDR3nt: TGTGCCAGCAGTTCAAGGATGGGACTAGCGGGGCACGAGCAGTACTTC

d_gene: .
v_gene: TRBV23-1
j_gene: TRBJ2-7
CDR3aa: CASSQMACEQYF
CDR3nt: TGCGCCAGCAGTCAAATGGCCTGCGAGCAGTACTTC

d_gene: .
v_gene: TRBV6-5
j_gene: TRBJ1-1
CDR3aa: CASSYTGQNTEAFF
CDR3nt: TGTGCCAGCAGTTACACTGGGCAGAACACTGAAGCTTTCTTT

d_gene: .
v_gene: TRBV5-6
j_gene: TRBJ1-2
CDR3aa: CASSLFPVGRSYGYTF
CDR3nt: TGTGCCAGCAGCTTGTTTCCCGTGGGGAGGAGCTATGGCTACACCTTC

d_gene: .
v_gene: TRBV7-9
j_gene: TRBJ1-5
CDR3aa: CASSLAAGDGNQPQHF
CDR3nt: TGTGCCAGCAGCTTGGCGGCAGGGGATGGCAATCAGCCCCAGCATTTT

d_gene: .
v_gene: TRBV19
j_gene: TRBJ1-5
CDR3aa: CASSPRTVSVEVYSNQPQHF
CDR3nt: TGTGCCAGTAGTCCGCGGACAGTCTCAGTAGAGGTTTATAGCAATCAGCCCCAGCATTTT

d_gene: TRBD2
v_gene: TRBV6-1
j_gene: TRBJ2-7
CDR3aa: CASSDRGGRYEQYF
CDR3nt: TGTGCCAGCAGTGACCGGGGCGGGAGGTACGAGCAGTACTTC

d_gene: TRBD2
v_gene: TRBV14
j_gene: TRBJ2-1
CDR3aa: CASSLRTSGNNEQFF
CDR3nt: TGTGCCAGCAGCCTACGGACTAGCGGAAACAATGAGCAGTTCTTC

d_gene: TRBD1
v_gene: TRBV29-1
j_gene: TRBJ2-1
CDR3aa: CSVAGGDEQFF
CDR3nt: TGCAGCGTTGCAGGGGGCGATGAGCAGTTCTTC

d_gene: TRBD1
v_gene: TRBV28
j_gene: TRBJ2-7
CDR3aa: CASSGGALGEQYF
CDR3nt: TGTGCCAGCTCAGGGGGCGCGTTGGGGGAGCAGTACTTC

d_gene: .
v_gene: TRBV5-1
j_gene: TRBJ2-7
CDR3aa: CASSTPTGNANEQYF
CDR3nt: TGCGCCAGCAGCACCCCGACAGGTAACGCCAACGAGCAGTACTTC

d_gene: TRBD2
v_gene: TRBV30
j_gene: TRBJ2-1
CDR3aa: CAWSGQASGRAYYNEQFF
CDR3nt: TGTGCCTGGAGTGGACAGGCTAGCGGGAGGGCCTATTACAATGAGCAGTTCTTC

d_gene: .
v_gene: TRBV7-9
j_gene: TRBJ2-7
CDR3aa: CASSPTIQGEQYF
CDR3nt: TGTGCCAGCAGCCCTACAATTCAGGGTGAGCAGTACTTC

d_gene: TRBD1
v_gene: TRBV27
j_gene: TRBJ1-5
CDR3aa: CASSFVRQGPTPQHF
CDR3nt: TGTGCCAGCAGTTTTGTCAGACAGGGACCTACGCCCCAGCATTTT

d_gene: .
v_gene: TRBV5-6
j_gene: TRBJ2-7
CDR3aa: CASVRSRVSNEQYF
CDR3nt: TGTGCCAGCGTACGAAGCAGGGTGTCCAACGAGCAGTACTTC

d_gene: TRBD1
v_gene: TRBV7-9
j_gene: TRBJ2-2
CDR3aa: CASSPHTGGESGELFF
CDR3nt: TGTGCCAGCAGCCCACATACAGGGGGTGAATCCGGGGAGCTGTTTTTT

d_gene: TRBD1
v_gene: TRBV18
j_gene: TRBJ1-1
CDR3aa: CASSPPSQGKIEAFF
CDR3nt: TGTGCCAGCTCACCACCGTCACAGGGGAAGATTGAAGCTTTCTTT